These T cell receptor beta chains were read from a single sample in a study of beta chain features in type 1 diabetes. TCRdb keeps only in-frame clones here, not all; method: immunoSEQ multiplex PCR. The sample lists roughly 340,000 clones; less than 15% were seen once. The source material was naive CD4+ T cells from blood. These receptors originate from a woman aged 18-29 years with type 1 diabetes. The CDR3 runs from the conserved cysteine through the conserved F or W. D genes are given only for firm matches. Clone size is given for some rows only: seen once, a few or many times, or a class if the clone is expanded.

d_call	v_call	clone_size	j_call	cdr3_nt	cdr3_aa
TRBD2	TRBV19	few	TRBJ2-1	TGTGCCAGTAGTATTAGGGTAGCGGGAGAGCCGGCAAATGAGCAGTTCTTC	CASSIRVAGEPANEQFF
.	TRBV2	.	TRBJ1-5	TGTGCCAGCCGAAATTCACAGAATCAGCCCCAGCATTTT	CASRNSQNQPQHF
TRBD1	TRBV5-6	few	TRBJ2-3	TGTGCCAGCAGCTGGAGACAGGGGGCTGTAGATACGCAGTATTTT	CASSWRQGAVDTQYF
TRBD1	TRBV7-2	.	TRBJ2-1	TGTGCCAGCAGCCGGGGACAGGGTCCGATCAATGAGCAGTTCTTC	CASSRGQGPINEQFF
TRBD2	TRBV18	few	TRBJ2-1	TGTGCCAGCTCATCCGGGACTAACCTCTACAATGAGCAGTTCTTC	CASSSGTNLYNEQFF
.	TRBV6-5	.	TRBJ1-5	TGTGCCAGCAGTTACGCCCAGTCCAATCAGCCCCAGCATTTT	CASSYAQSNQPQHF
.	TRBV11-3	few	TRBJ2-5	TGTGCCAGCAGCTTAGTATCCGCGGCAGAGACCCAGTACTTC	CASSLVSAAETQYF
TRBD1	TRBV7-2	few	TRBJ1-2	TGTGCCAGCGGGACAGGGAACTATGGCTACACCTTC	CASGTGNYGYTF
.	TRBV25-1	few	TRBJ1-1	TGTGCCAGCAGTGAATTCTGGGCGACTGAAGCTTTCTTT	CASSEFWATEAFF
TRBD2	TRBV18	.	TRBJ2-5	TGTGCCAGCTTTCCTAGCGGGACAGAGACCCAGTACTTC	CASFPSGTETQYF
.	TRBV7-2	few	TRBJ1-1	TGTGCCAGCAGCCCGGACAAGAACACTGAAGCTTTCTTT	CASSPDKNTEAFF
.	TRBV30	few	TRBJ2-5	TGTGCCTGGAGTGTCGAAGGGGGCGGGAGGGAGACCCAGTACTTC	CAWSVEGGGRETQYF
.	TRBV29-1	many	TRBJ1-5	TGCAGCGTTACCACAGGGATCAATCAGCCCCAGCATTTT	CSVTTGINQPQHF
TRBD2	TRBV27	.	TRBJ2-7	TGTGCCAGCAGCCAGCGGGAGTCCTACGAGCAGTACTTC	CASSQRESYEQYF
.	TRBV5-8	.	TRBJ2-2	TGTGCCAGCAGCTTGGCCGTGGCGGGGCCCGGGGAGCTGTTTTTT	CASSLAVAGPGELFF
.	TRBV29-1	.	TRBJ2-7	TGCAGCGTTGAGTCTCCGGGAATTTTTTCCTACGAGCAGTACTTC	CSVESPGIFSYEQYF
.	TRBV18	.	TRBJ1-5	TGTGCCAGCTCACCCCACAGGGATCAGCCCCAGCATTTT	CASSPHRDQPQHF
TRBD1	TRBV7-9	.	TRBJ1-2	TGTGCCAGCAGCTTGAGGGGTATGTCGGCAGGGGGCAACGGCTACACCTTC	CASSLRGMSAGGNGYTF
TRBD1	TRBV29-1	.	TRBJ2-5	TGCAGCGCCCTTCCCGGACAGGGCCCTTTGGAGACCCAGTACTTC	CSALPGQGPLETQYF
TRBD1	TRBV30	.	TRBJ1-1	TGTGCCTGGAGTGGGGACAGAGGGTACACTGAAGCTTTCTTT	CAWSGDRGYTEAFF
TRBD2	TRBV6-5	few	TRBJ2-1	TGTGCCAGCAGTTATGGGCTAGCGGCCTACAATGAGCAGTTCTTC	CASSYGLAAYNEQFF
.	TRBV5-1	.	TRBJ2-7	TGCGCCAGCAGCTCCTTGTACGAGCAGTACTTC	CASSSLYEQYF
TRBD1	TRBV5-1	few	TRBJ1-2	TGCGCCAGCAGCGAGCGGACAGGGGTTGGCTACACCTTC	CASSERTGVGYTF
.	TRBV4-2	few	TRBJ2-3	TGTGCCAGCGAAGGGACTAGCACAGATACGCAGTATTTT	CASEGTSTDTQYF
.	TRBV5-1	.	TRBJ2-1	TGCGCCAGCTCCTGGGACTCCTACTACAATGAGCAGTTCTTC	CASSWDSYYNEQFF
TRBD2	TRBV11-2	.	TRBJ2-2	TGTGCCAGCAGCACAGCGGGAGTACGTGCCGGGGAGCTGTTTTTT	CASSTAGVRAGELFF
.	TRBV18	.	TRBJ1-2	TGTGCCAGCTCCGAAGCAGCCAGGGGATACTATGGCTACACCTTC	CASSEAARGYYGYTF
TRBD1	TRBV18	.	TRBJ1-5	TGTGCCAGCTCATCCGGACAGGGGGTGAATCAGCCCCAGCATTTT	CASSSGQGVNQPQHF
TRBD1	TRBV7-2	few	TRBJ1-2	TGTGCCAGCAGCCTACGCCGGGACAGTGAGGAGTCGGCCTTC	CASSLRRDSEESAF
.	TRBV18	.	TRBJ2-5	TGTGCCAGCTCACCAGTAGAGGAGCCGCCCCAGTACTTC	CASSPVEEPPQYF
TRBD1	TRBV6-6	few	TRBJ1-2	TGTGCCAGCCGCCTTCCTCAGGGGGCGGATGGCTACACCTTC	CASRLPQGADGYTF
.	TRBV6-6	.	TRBJ1-5	TGTGCCAGCACCCAACTAGGTCAGCCCCAGCATTTT	CASTQLGQPQHF
.	TRBV9	few	TRBJ2-1	TGTGCCAGCAGCGTGAGGGAGGAGTATGAGCAGTTCTTC	CASSVREEYEQFF
TRBD1	TRBV29-1	few	TRBJ2-2	TGCAGCGTTAAAGAACAGGGGGCCGGCGGGGAGCTGTTTTTT	CSVKEQGAGGELFF
.	TRBV5-1	few	TRBJ1-4	TGCGCCAGCAGCCCAGGACATTCTGCAACTAATGAAAAACTGTTTTTT	CASSPGHSATNEKLFF
TRBD2	TRBV30	few	TRBJ2-5	TGTGCCTGGCGCCCGGGGGGACACCAAGAGACCCAGTACTTC	CAWRPGGHQETQYF
TRBD1	TRBV7-9	few	TRBJ1-2	TGTGCCAGCAGCTTGGCCAGTACAGGGGATGGCTACACCTTC	CASSLASTGDGYTF
TRBD1	TRBV18	few	TRBJ1-2	TGTGCCAGCTCACCACCGGGACAGGTCTTCGGCTACACCTTC	CASSPPGQVFGYTF
.	TRBV7-6	.	TRBJ2-1	TGTGCCAGCAGCGAGCTCCATCTCCTTTACAATGAGCAGTTCTTC	CASSELHLLYNEQFF